Following are 23 T cell receptor beta chains from one sample sequenced in a study of T cell responses to AZD1222 COVID-19 vaccine. The protocol was immunoSEQ multiplex PCR, while the TCRdb copy is restricted to in-frame clones and leaves out a portion. There are some 150,000 clones in the sample; about 86% occur only once, and approximately 5% lies in the top ten. The sample consisted of peripheral blood, taken 28 days after the second AZD1222 dose. Every receptor here comes from an adult who received the AZD1222 COVID-19 vaccine.

This clone was observed a few times. CDR3 region: CASSFMATTEAFF. The DNA of the CDR3 is TGCGCCAGCAGCTTCATGGCAACCACTGAAGCTTTCTTT. The J gene is TRBJ1-1, the V gene TRBV5-1; the D is unclear. Germline V gives CDR1 SGHRS, CDR2 YFSETQ. This CDR3 has 13 residues. V was cut by 2 bases and J by 4 bases, with 9 bases left in between.

The DNA for the CDR3 is TGTGCCAGTTTAGCGGGGCAGGATGGCAATCAGCCCCAGCATTTT. Translating gives CASLAGQDGNQPQHF. The chain is built from TRBV19 and TRBJ1-5; a weak D match, TRBD1 (5 bases). Germline CDR1 LNHDA, CDR2 SQIVND (reference sequence). With 8 bases removed from V and 2 bases from J, the gap between germline ends came to 16 bases. This CDR3 has 15 amino acids.

The V call is TRBV7-9, the J call TRBJ1-1; no definite D call. Per the germline V gene, CDR1 is SEHNR and CDR2 is FQNEAQ (reference sequence). Trimming cost V 2 bases and J 4 bases, with 14 bases left between them. CDR3 length: 15 amino acids. CDR3 in amino acids: CASSLNLALVTEAFF. For the CDR3, the DNA is TGTGCCAGCAGCTTAAATCTAGCGTTAGTCACTGAAGCTTTCTTT.

The chain couples TRBV7-2 to TRBJ2-3; 7 nucleotides line up with TRBD2. Germline lookup yields CDR1 SGHTA and CDR2 FQGNSA. V lost 0 bases to trimming and J lost 2 bases; unmatched junction nucleotides: 2. The CDR3 is made up of 15 amino acids. The CDR3 spells CASSLAGGATDTQYF. CDR3 DNA: TGTGCCAGCAGCTTAGCGGGAGGGGCCACAGATACGCAGTATTTT.

The rearrangement uses TRBV5-6 and TRBJ1-6; 10 bases map to TRBD1. This CDR3 is built from 17 residues. Trimming at V came to 0 bases and at J to 7 bases, leaving 7 bases not matched to a gene. Per germline, CDR1 SGHDT and CDR2 YYEEEE. CDR3 protein: CASSLAGTGVINSPLHF. The CDR3 nucleotides read TGTGCCAGCAGCTTGGCAGGGACAGGGGTTATAAATTCACCCCTCCACTTT.

The chain employs TRBV14 and TRBJ2-6; maybe TRBD2 (5 bases). This CDR3 is built from 17 residues. V was shortened by 0 bases and J by 2 bases, with 11 bases between the two germline ends. Germline-derived CDR1 and CDR2 are SGHDN and FVKESK. CDR3 in DNA: TGTGCCAGCAGCCAAGATCGGGGTCAGGCTGGGGCCAACGTCCTGACTTTC. It codes for CASSQDRGQAGANVLTF. Full variable domain (outside the CDR3, taken from reference TRBV14 and TRBJ2-6): EAGVTQFPSHSVIEKGQTVTLRCDPISGHDNLYWYRRVMGKEIKFLLHFVKESKQDESGMPNNRFLAERTGGTYSTLKVQPAELEDSGVYFCASSQDRGQAGANVLTFGAGSRLTVL.

The gene calls are TRBV29-1 and TRBJ2-2; D remains ambiguous. CDR3 length: 14 residues. V dropped 6 bases and J dropped 2 bases, with 13 bases sitting between them. Looked up from germline, CDR1 is SQVTM and CDR2 is ANQGSEA. The CDR3 here is CSVFTGGNTGELFF. CDR3 bases: TGCAGCGTCTTCACCGGCGGAAACACCGGGGAGCTGTTTTTT.

V and J are TRBV19 and TRBJ2-2, with a possible D match to TRBD1 (6 bases). Germline assignment: CDR1 LNHDA and CDR2 SQIVND (reference sequence). Trimming removed 4 bases at V and 4 bases at J, with 13 bases between. The CDR3 runs 15 residues. In DNA form, the CDR3 reads TGTGCCAGTAGTACCCTACAGGGTGGCACCGGGGAGCTGTTTTTT. Translating gives CASSTLQGGTGELFF. The whole variable domain, filled in from reference TRBV19 and TRBJ2-2, reads DGGITQSPKYLFRKEGQNVTLSCEQNLNHDAMYWYRQDPGQGLRLIYYSQIVNDFQKGDIAEGYSVSREKKESFPLTVTSAQKNPTAFYLCASSTLQGGTGELFFGEGSRLTVL.

The chain couples TRBV28 to TRBJ2-1, with 9 bases fitting TRBD2. Germline CDR1 and CDR2: MDHEN and SYDVKM. After removal of 5 bases from V and 7 bases from J, the junction contained 12 bases not matched to a gene. There are 16 residues in the CDR3. CDR3 in DNA: TGTGCCAGCAGTAAACTTGGGTCTAGCGGGACTAATGAGCAGTTCTTC. This sequence encodes CASSKLGSSGTNEQFF.

In this sample, this clone turned up a few times. The CDR3 bases are TGTGCCAGCAGCTTTGGGGGGACTGAAGCTTTCTTT. This encodes CASSFGGTEAFF. The rearrangement joins TRBV5-6 to TRBJ1-1; TRBD1 is a possible D gene (5 bases). CDR1 and CDR2 from the germline V gene are SGHDT and YYEEEE. CDR3 size: 12 residues. Trimming left V 2 bases short and J 5 bases short, with 7 bases between.

The chain couples TRBV4-1 to TRBJ1-2, with 7 bases lining up with TRBD1. Per germline, CDR1 MGHRA and CDR2 YSYEKL. The ends lost 7 bases at V and 8 bases at J; junction bases unmatched: 10. There are 13 residues in the CDR3. The CDR3 DNA sequence: TGCGCCAGCACCCCAGACAGGGAAGGAGGCTACACCTTC. Residues: CASTPDREGGYTF.

CDR3 protein: CASSLAGGLLEQYF. In DNA form, the CDR3 reads TGTGCCAGCAGTTTAGCCGGGGGCCTCCTGGAGCAGTACTTC. The genes are TRBV27 and TRBJ2-7, with D perhaps matching TRBD1 or TRBD2 (6 bases each). V shed 2 bases and J shed 7 bases, with 15 bases lying between them. The CDR3 is made up of 14 amino acids. Germline V lookup: CDR1 MNHEY, CDR2 SMNVEV (reference sequence).

The chain carries TRBV11-3 and TRBJ2-7; D ambiguous. The ends were cut back, 2 bases at V and 0 bases at J, with 8 bases in the middle. The CDR3 has 14 amino acids. Germline-derived CDR1 and CDR2 are SGHNT and YENEEA. For the CDR3, the DNA is TGTGCCAGCAGCTTACGGACGAACTCCTACGAGCAGTACTTC. Protein: CASSLRTNSYEQYF.

V gene TRBV9 combines with J gene TRBJ2-1; no reliable D call. Germline CDR1 SGDLS, CDR2 YYNGEE. The CDR3 has 15 amino acids. Trimming stripped 2 bases from V and 2 bases from J, with 11 bases between. CDR3 sequence (DNA): TGTGCCAGCAGCGTCGACTTCCAAGCCTACAATGAGCAGTTCTTC. Translated, it gives CASSVDFQAYNEQFF.

The chain joins TRBV4-1 to TRBJ1-5; no firm D call. Germline CDR1 MGHRA, CDR2 YSYEKL. This CDR3 spans 12 amino acids. V was shortened by 0 bases and J by 7 bases, with 4 bases between the two germline ends. This CDR3 is CASSQDGQPQHF. CDR3 DNA: TGCGCCAGCAGCCAAGATGGGCAGCCCCAGCATTTT.

This chain connects TRBV6-5 to TRBJ1-3, with unresolved D. CDR1 is MNHEY and CDR2 is SVGAGI in the germline V gene. V was pared by 11 bases and J by 4 bases, with 9 bases between. This CDR3 has 11 residues. This CDR3 is CAVESGNTIYF. CDR3 in DNA: TGTGCCGTAGAATCCGGAAACACCATATATTTT.

The chain couples TRBV29-1 to TRBJ1-6; 7 bases fit TRBD1. Trimming cost V 5 bases and J 4 bases; bases outside gene matches: 8. The CDR3 loop spans 15 amino acids. Germline CDR1 reads SQVTM; CDR2 reads ANQGSEA. The CDR3 spells CSVQLGTDYNSPLHF. DNA of the CDR3: TGCAGCGTTCAACTCGGGACAGATTATAATTCACCCCTCCACTTT.

This rearrangement joins TRBV12-3 or TRBV12-4 to TRBJ2-7, with 9 bases identical to TRBD1. V lost 7 bases, J lost 4 bases, and 5 bases stayed unmatched. The CDR3 consists of 13 residues. Here the CDR3 DNA reads TGTGCCAGCATGGAACAGGGGGCTTACGAGCAGTACTTC. Its protein is CASMEQGAYEQYF.

The V and J genes are TRBV6-5 and TRBJ1-4; TRBD1 is a possible D gene (5 bases). Germline V gene data show CDR1 as MNHEY and CDR2 as SVGAGI. The V and J ends lost 8 bases and 7 bases respectively, with 8 bases between them. The CDR3 totals 11 residues. The CDR3 region is CASGQGEKLFF. CDR3 nucleotide sequence: TGTGCCAGCGGCCAGGGTGAAAAACTGTTTTTT.

The chain employs TRBV19 and TRBJ2-7; a weak D match, TRBD1 (8 bases). V was cut by 4 bases and J by 1 base, with 14 bases left in between. The CDR3 contains 15 residues. Germline CDR1 and CDR2: LNHDA and SQIVND (reference sequence). The DNA of the CDR3 is TGTGCCAGTAGTAAAGGACAGGGAGGGTCCTACGAGCAGTACTTC. Translation: CASSKGQGGSYEQYF.

This clone was seen once. The V call is TRBV9, the J call TRBJ2-1; TRBD1 matches at 7 bases. The germline V gene has CDR1 SGDLS and CDR2 YYNGEE. The CDR3 length is 15 residues. V lost 4 bases and J lost 7; bases outside the gene matches: 11. Here the CDR3 DNA reads TGTGCCAGCAGCCAGACTTTGGGACAGAGGAATGAGCAGTTCTTC. Its protein is CASSQTLGQRNEQFF. The complete variable domain, with remaining parts taken from reference TRBV9 and TRBJ2-1, reads DSGVTQTPKHLITATGQRVTLRCSPRSGDLSVYWYQQSLDQGLQFLIQYYNGEERAKGNILERFSAQQFPDLHSELNLSSLELGDSALYFCASSQTLGQRNEQFFGPGTRLTVL.

The V gene is TRBV3-1 (or the pseudogene TRBV3-2), the J gene TRBJ1-2, with D perhaps TRBD1 (6 bases). This CDR3 is built from 14 residues. V lost 1 base and J 4 bases, leaving 10 bases between the germline ends. Germline V gene sequence: CDR1 LGHDT, CDR2 YNNKEL (reference sequence). The CDR3 sequence: CASSQADSLYGYTF. The CDR3, as DNA: TGTGCCAGCAGCCAAGCGGACAGTCTCTATGGCTACACCTTC.

The rearrangement links TRBV3-1 (or the pseudogene TRBV3-2) to TRBJ2-1, with TRBD2 matching over 11 bases. The V gene's germline CDR1 is LGHDT and CDR2 YNNKEL (reference sequence). The CDR3 length is 16 residues. V lost 2 bases, J lost 8 bases, and 8 bases stayed unmatched. Here the CDR3 DNA reads TGTGCCAGCAGCCAAACGGCCCTAGCGGGGGGCGATGAGCAGTTCTTC. Amino acids: CASSQTALAGGDEQFF.